Described below is a single T cell receptor (beta chain) sequence and its context. This sample stems from a study of metastatic and nonmetastatic thyroid tumors. About the study: Repertoire comparisons spanned blood and tumor or nodule tissue from malignant and benign thyroid patients.

Among the patients, none had received any treatment before thyroid surgery. Trimming took 0 bases from V and 3 from J, leaving 6 bases between them. The CDR3 sequence is 12 residues long. CDR1 is DFQATT and CDR2 is SNEGSKA in the germline V gene (reference sequence). TCRdb reassembled clones from the PCR reads with MiXCR. In the table there are around 7,500 clones, 25% to 30% of which are singletons. The chain carries TRBV20-1 and TRBJ2-7, with D hard to call. This sequence originates from a female donor with papillary thyroid cancer or a benign thyroid nodule (not recorded which). Some clones in this sample may be carry-over from other donors' samples. Material: tumor tissue. In DNA form, the CDR3 reads TGCAGTGCTAGAGATCAGAGCTACGAGCAGTACTTC. Protein: CSARDQSYEQYF.